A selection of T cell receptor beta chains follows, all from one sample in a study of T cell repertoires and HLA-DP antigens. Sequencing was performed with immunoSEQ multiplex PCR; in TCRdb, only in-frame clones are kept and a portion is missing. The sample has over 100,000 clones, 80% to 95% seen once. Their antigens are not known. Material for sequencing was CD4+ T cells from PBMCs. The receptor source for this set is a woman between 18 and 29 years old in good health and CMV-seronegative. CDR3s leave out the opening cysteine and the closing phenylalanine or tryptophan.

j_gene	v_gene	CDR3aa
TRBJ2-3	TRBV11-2	ASSYITDTQY
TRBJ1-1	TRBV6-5	ASSRVGDTEAF
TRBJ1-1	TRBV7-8	ASSLDVGQNTEAF
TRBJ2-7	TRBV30	AWSLGRDPAYEQY
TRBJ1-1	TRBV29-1	SVEDHSYTEAF
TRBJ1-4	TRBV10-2	ASSAHSATNEKLF
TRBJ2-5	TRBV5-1	ASSGGQGKETQY
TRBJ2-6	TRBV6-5	ASSYVNGANVLT
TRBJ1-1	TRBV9	ASSVARGWDTEAF
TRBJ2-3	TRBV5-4	ASSRDADTQY
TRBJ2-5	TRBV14	ASSQGGPLKETQY
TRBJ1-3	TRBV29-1	SVTQLSGNTIY
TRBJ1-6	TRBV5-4	ASSLGQACH
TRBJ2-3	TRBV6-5	ASSPGTPDTQY
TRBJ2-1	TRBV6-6	ASSYDPRFSGQF
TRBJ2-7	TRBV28	ASSTFRREANWGEQY
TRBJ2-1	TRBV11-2	ASRKPGGAGYNEQF
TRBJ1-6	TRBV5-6	ASEGQGANSPLH
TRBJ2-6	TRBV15	ATSRPRPSGANVLT
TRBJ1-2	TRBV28	ASRMGQAKGYT
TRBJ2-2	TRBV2	ASQRGWTGELF
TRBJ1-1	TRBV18	ASSPLGELLPQLEAF
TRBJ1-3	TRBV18	ASSVARSGNTIY
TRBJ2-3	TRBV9	ASRRGLPAADTQY